This T cell receptor beta chain emerged from a study of blood T cell repertoires in COVID-19. Across the whole study: COVID-19 samples collected from the United States, Italy and Spain covered acute and convalescent phases. PBMCs, B-cell-depleted T cells, or T cells provided the cDNA or gDNA that made up the material.

Original processing notes: Amplification from reference gene primers served as the basis for estimated nucleated cell counts. Some clones are missing from TCRdb's copy, which holds only in-frame ones; the method was immunoSEQ multiplex PCR. For V, J and clone size, that table is used; D and trimming come from the DNA. This table has under 300,000 clones, about 82% appearing once. The length of the CDR3 is 14 residues. Germline CDR1 reads SQVTM; CDR2 reads ANQGSEA. V was shortened by 5 bases and J by 0 bases, with 12 bases between the two germline ends. This clonotype originated in a woman aged 55 to 70 with active or convalescent COVID-19. The sample was peripheral blood. The rearrangement joins TRBV29-1 to TRBJ2-3; D is unresolved. In DNA form, the CDR3 reads TGCAGCGTTCTTCTGGCGGAAAGCACAGATACGCAGTATTTT. Translated, it gives CSVLLAESTDTQYF.